These 24 T cell receptor beta chains were sequenced from one sample in a study of blood T cell repertoires in COVID-19. Repertoires were generated with immunoSEQ multiplex PCR, while TCRdb's copy carries only in-frame clones and drops some. The sample gives about 44,000 clones, approximately 89% of which show up once; 1% to 1.5% is in the top ten. Sequencing was performed on peripheral blood. The receptor source for this set is a woman aged 40 to 55 with acute or convalescent COVID-19.

The J gene is TRBJ1-4, the V gene TRBV7-9; no clear D gene. Trimming removed 5 bases from V and 5 bases from J, with 15 bases in between. CDR3 length: 15 residues. CDR1 is SEHNR and CDR2 is FQNEAQ in the germline V gene (reference sequence). CDR3 DNA sequence: TGTGCCAGCAGCAACGAGTGGACTGGGAATGAAAAACTGTTTTTT. Translated, it gives CASSNEWTGNEKLFF.

The chain links TRBV10-3 to TRBJ2-7; 7 positions match TRBD1. The CDR3 extends over 14 amino acids. Germline-derived CDR1 and CDR2 are ENHRY and SYGVKD. V dropped 3 bases and J dropped 6; count of bases not matched to a gene: 8. CDR3 nucleotides: TGTGCCATCAGTGACCCCCGCCGGGACAGCGAGCAGTACTTC. This sequence encodes CAISDPRRDSEQYF.

Points on this clone: One junction end does not reproduce the germline sequence, and a read error may be involved. The V and J genes are TRBV6-5 and TRBJ1-1, with a weak D call TRBD1 (5 bases). This CDR3 region has 11 residues. Looked up from germline, CDR1 is MNHEY and CDR2 is SVGAGI. The CDR3 reads CASSSAGLILF. The CDR3 coding sequence is TGTGCCAGCAGTTCGGCAGGGTTAATTCTCTTT.

V and J are TRBV11-2 and TRBJ2-5, with TRBD2 matching 7 bases. Germline loops: CDR1 SGHAT, CDR2 FQNNGV. This CDR3 spans 14 amino acids. V dropped 6 bases and J dropped 5; count of bases not matched to a gene: 9. CDR3: CASSSIPGGETQYF. The DNA for the CDR3 is TGTGCCAGCAGTTCCATTCCCGGGGGGGAGACCCAGTACTTC.

The chain combines TRBV27 with TRBJ2-5; 10 positions agree with TRBD1. The CDR3 consists of 15 residues. Germline CDR1 MNHEY, CDR2 SMNVEV (reference sequence). V gave up 4 bases and J gave up 2 bases; unmatched junction bases: 4. In nucleotides, the CDR3 is TGTGCCAGCAGTTCAGACAGGGGGCGACAAGAGACCCAGTACTTC. Protein sequence: CASSSDRGRQETQYF.

V usage is TRBV28 and J usage is TRBJ2-7, with 7 nucleotides matching TRBD1. The J segment lost 6 bases and the V segment lost 6 bases, leaving 11 bases of the junction unmatched. CDR3 length equals 14 residues. Germline CDR1 and CDR2: MDHEN and SYDVKM. The CDR3 sequence is CASSIDRVSLEQYF. CDR3 coding DNA: TGTGCCAGCAGCATAGACAGGGTTAGCCTCGAGCAGTACTTC.

The gene calls are TRBV19 and TRBJ1-1; no clear D. This CDR3 has 16 amino acids. Trimming removed 2 bases from V and 0 bases from J, with 13 bases in between. The V gene's germline CDR1 is LNHDA and CDR2 SQIVND (reference sequence). The CDR3 bases are TGTGCCAGTAGTATACTTGGCGGGGATATGAACACTGAAGCTTTCTTT. Translating it yields CASSILGGDMNTEAFF.

CDR3 DNA: TGTGCCAGCAACCCAGGGGACGGCTACGAGCAGTACTTC. Translated, it gives CASNPGDGYEQYF. The gene calls are TRBV7-8 and TRBJ2-7; possibly TRBD1 for D (6 bases). V gave up 7 bases and J gave up 3 bases, with 13 bases separating them. CDR1 is SGHVS and CDR2 is FQNEAQ in the germline V gene. The CDR3 is 13 amino acids. The full variable domain, rest sourced from reference TRBV7-8 and TRBJ2-7, is GAGVSQSPRYKVAKRGQDVALRCDPISGHVSLFWYQQALGQGPEFLTYFQNEAQLDKSGLPSDRFFAERPEGSVSTLKIQRTQQEDSAVYLCASNPGDGYEQYFGPGTRLTVT.

The chain couples TRBV28 to TRBJ1-2; D may be TRBD1 (5 bases). Looked up from germline, CDR1 is MDHEN and CDR2 is SYDVKM. V was cut by 2 bases and J by 4 bases, with 8 bases left in between. CDR3 length: 13 amino acids. The CDR3 region is CASSLLGVYGYTF. The CDR3 region has the DNA TGTGCCAGCAGTTTACTAGGGGTCTATGGCTACACCTTC.

V gene TRBV6-5 combines with J gene TRBJ1-1; D is unclear. CDR3 length: 13 amino acids. The germline V and J ends were trimmed by 1 base and 3 bases, with 6 bases remaining between them. Germline V gene data show CDR1 as MNHEY and CDR2 as SVGAGI. In DNA form, the CDR3 reads TGTGCCAGCAGTTACTTCGGGGACACTGAAGCTTTCTTT. Encoded protein: CASSYFGDTEAFF.

The chain has TRBV11-2 and TRBJ1-1; 7 nucleotides line up with TRBD1. The CDR3 sequence is 14 residues long. V was pared by 5 bases and J by 4 bases, with 7 bases of the junction left unmatched. Germline CDR1 reads SGHAT; CDR2 reads FQNNGV. The CDR3 reads CASSPYRGGTEAFF. The CDR3, as DNA: TGTGCCAGCAGCCCCTACAGGGGCGGCACTGAAGCTTTCTTT.

The count of this clone is one. The chain joins TRBV19 to TRBJ2-5, with 7 bases identical to TRBD2. J gave up 1 base and V 6 bases, and 2 bases lay outside the gene matches. This CDR3 region has 13 residues. Germline V gene data show CDR1 as LNHDA and CDR2 as SQIVND (reference sequence). For the CDR3, the DNA is TGTGCCAGTAGCGGGGGGTTCCAAGAGACCCAGTACTTC. Translating gives CASSGGFQETQYF.

The chain employs TRBV19 and TRBJ1-1; tentatively, D is TRBD1 (6 bases). The CDR3 has 13 amino acids. Germline loops: CDR1 LNHDA, CDR2 SQIVND (reference sequence). Trimming pared 4 bases from V and 1 base from J, leaving 7 bases between. CDR3 in DNA: TGTGCCAGTAGTAGAGGGGGGAACACTGAAGCTTTCTTT. Translation gives CASSRGGNTEAFF.

V is TRBV28 and J is TRBJ1-2; TRBD1 agrees at 11 bases. Germline values: CDR1 MDHEN, CDR2 SYDVKM. CDR3 size: 15 residues. The junction had 6 bases not matched to a gene; V was cut back by 8 bases and J by 1 base. CDR3 in amino acids: CASSGTGGHNYGYTF. The CDR3 DNA follows: TGTGCCAGCTCCGGGACAGGGGGACATAACTATGGCTACACCTTC.

This rearrangement joins TRBV7-3 to TRBJ2-7; 9 bases are a match to TRBD1. Germline V lookup: CDR1 SGHTA, CDR2 FQGTGA. V shed 5 bases, J shed 5 bases, and the junction held 13 bases outside the gene matches. This CDR3 is built from 16 residues. The DNA for the CDR3 is TGTGCCAGCAGCCCCGGGACAGGGCGACCTCACGACGAGCAGTACTTC. This translates into CASSPGTGRPHDEQYF.

This sequence joins TRBV24-1 and TRBJ1-1; D ambiguous. CDR1 and CDR2 from the germline V gene are KGHDR and SFDVKD. This CDR3 has 12 residues. V lost 3 bases to trimming and J lost 8 bases, with 9 bases between them. The CDR3 sequence: CATSDRESEAFF. CDR3 sequence (DNA): TGTGCCACCAGTGATAGAGAGTCAGAAGCTTTCTTT.

The gene calls are TRBV5-1 and TRBJ2-5; TRBD1 agrees at 9 bases. The germline CDR1 and CDR2 sequences are SGHRS and YFSETQ. V lost 4 bases to trimming and J lost 7 bases; unmatched junction nucleotides: 11. This CDR3 contains 15 residues. In nucleotides, the CDR3 is TGCGCCAGCAGCCACCGGGACAGGGCGGTAGGGACCCAGTACTTC. Translation gives CASSHRDRAVGTQYF. Filled out from reference TRBV5-1 and TRBJ2-5, the complete variable domain reads KAGVTQTPRYLIKTRGQQVTLSCSPISGHRSVSWYQQTPGQGLQFLFEYFSETQRNKGNFPGRFSGRQFSNSRSEMNVSTLELGDSALYLCASSHRDRAVGTQYFGPGTRLLVL.

The rearrangement links TRBV19 to TRBJ2-2, with a possible D match to TRBD1 (6 bases). V was trimmed by 4 bases and J by 6 bases, leaving 18 bases between them. The length of the CDR3 is 16 residues. Germline CDR1 is LNHDA and CDR2 is SQIVND (reference sequence). The CDR3: CASSNPAQGMAGELFF. CDR3 nucleotide sequence: TGTGCCAGTAGTAACCCTGCACAGGGAATGGCCGGGGAGCTGTTTTTT.

This clone has just one count. Germline is not matched at one junction end, which may reflect a read error. The chain is built from TRBV6-5 and TRBJ1-5, with 7 bases lining up with TRBD1. CDR3 size: 15 residues. The germline V gene has CDR1 MNHEY and CDR2 SVGAGI. As DNA, the CDR3 is TGTGCCAGCAGTGACTCCGGGACAGTAAATCAGCCCCAGCATTTT. Translating gives CASSDSGTVNQPQHF.

CDR3 sequence reads: CAISDIRGRGTGELFF. In nucleotides, the CDR3 is TGTGCCATCAGTGATATAAGGGGGAGAGGCACCGGGGAGCTGTTTTTT. V is TRBV10-3 and J is TRBJ2-2; a possible D gene is TRBD1 (6 bases). V shed 3 bases and J shed 4 bases, with 15 bases lying between them. Germline V gene lookup returns CDR1 ENHRY and CDR2 SYGVKD. This CDR3 spans 16 amino acids.

The rearrangement uses TRBV28 and TRBJ1-3; a possible D gene is TRBD1 (5 bases). Trimming cost V 5 bases and J 2 bases, with 7 bases left between them. This CDR3 is built from 13 residues. Per germline, CDR1 MDHEN and CDR2 SYDVKM. CDR3 amino acids: CASSRQTGNTIYF. The CDR3 coding sequence is TGTGCCAGCAGTCGACAGACTGGAAACACCATATATTTT.

The chain is built from TRBV27 and TRBJ1-5, with a tentative D call TRBD1 (6 bases). Germline CDR1 is MNHEY and CDR2 is SMNVEV (reference sequence). The CDR3 runs 15 residues. Trimming removed 1 base from V and 6 bases from J, with 13 bases in between. The CDR3 DNA is TGTGCCAGCAGTTTATTTGGGAGGGGGGCTCAGCCCCAGCATTTT. Protein sequence: CASSLFGRGAQPQHF.

The chain is built from TRBV5-1 and TRBJ2-3, with D hard to call. The germline V gene encodes CDR1 SGHRS and CDR2 YFSETQ. This CDR3 is 14 amino acids long. Deletions cut 6 bases from V and 0 bases from J, with 11 bases between. The CDR3 DNA reads TGCGCCAGCACCCGACTGACTAGCACAGATACGCAGTATTTT. Translating it yields CASTRLTSTDTQYF. Together with reference TRBV5-1 and TRBJ2-3, the CDR3 gives the full variable domain: KAGVTQTPRYLIKTRGQQVTLSCSPISGHRSVSWYQQTPGQGLQFLFEYFSETQRNKGNFPGRFSGRQFSNSRSEMNVSTLELGDSALYLCASTRLTSTDTQYFGPGTRLTVL.

This chain uses TRBV21-1 with TRBJ2-5; TRBD2 is taken as the D call from the table, unchecked against the DNA. TRBV21-1 is termed a pseudogene. The CDR3 extends over 18 amino acids. CDR3 in DNA: TGTGCCAGCATCCCATCCGAGAGGCTAGCGGGAGAGGGGGAGACCCAGTACTTC. Translated, it gives CASIPSERLAGEGETQYF.